The sequence of this T cell receptor beta chain was determined in a study of neurological immune-mediated disorders. Findings and limits, study-wide: The level of TCR clonal expansion was highest in patients with HTLV-1-associated myelopathy and lowest in multiple sclerosis, where it fell below the level seen in healthy controls.

This clonotype was seen at least ten times. Its target is unknown. The germline V gene has CDR1 KGHDR and CDR2 SFDVKD. V lost 0 bases and J lost 0; bases outside the gene matches: 4. The CDR3 length is 18 residues. TCRdb called the 5' RACE reads again in MiXCR, with one record for every CDR3 protein. The table lists some 48,000 distinct CDR3 sequences, over 9% of them singletons, with 21% in the top ten. The J gene is TRBJ2-2, the V gene TRBV24-1; 9 nucleotides agree with TRBD1. This clonotype originated in a woman between 40 and 55 years old with HTLV-1-associated myelopathy (HAM/TSP). The sample was PBMCs. The CDR3 reads CATSDLAGQGTNTGELFF. In nucleotides, the CDR3 is TGTGCCACCAGTGATTTGGCGGGACAGGGAACGAACACCGGGGAGCTGTTTTTT.